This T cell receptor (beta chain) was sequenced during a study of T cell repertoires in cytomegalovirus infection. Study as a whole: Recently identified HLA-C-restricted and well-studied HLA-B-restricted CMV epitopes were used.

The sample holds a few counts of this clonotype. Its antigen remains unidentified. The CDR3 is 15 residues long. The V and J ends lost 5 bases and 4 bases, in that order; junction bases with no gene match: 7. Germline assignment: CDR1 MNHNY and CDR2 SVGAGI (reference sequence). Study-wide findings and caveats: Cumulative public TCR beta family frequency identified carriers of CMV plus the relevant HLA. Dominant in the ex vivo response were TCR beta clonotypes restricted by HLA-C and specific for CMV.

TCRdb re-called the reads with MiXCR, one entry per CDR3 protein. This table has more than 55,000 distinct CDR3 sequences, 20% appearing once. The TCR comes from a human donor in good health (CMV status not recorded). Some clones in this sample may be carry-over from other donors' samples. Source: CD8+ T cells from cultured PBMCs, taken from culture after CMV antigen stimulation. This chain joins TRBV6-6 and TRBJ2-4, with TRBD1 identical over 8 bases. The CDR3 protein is CASSGQGSGKNIQYF. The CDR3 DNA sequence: TGTGCCAGCAGTGGACAGGGATCGGGAAAAAACATTCAGTACTTC.